Presented here are 27 T cell receptor beta chains from one specimen sequenced in a study of control samples from healthy donors and cancer patients. The data were produced by immunoSEQ multiplex PCR, yet TCRdb's version contains in-frame clones alone and is incomplete. This table has 45,000 to 70,000 clones, approximately 89% appearing once. The sample was PBMCs. The receptors come from a man aged 30-40 years with colorectal cancer.

In DNA, the CDR3 is TGCGCCAGCAGCCAAGAGGGGGGCCTCCGACAGGGTGAAGCTTTCTTT. Translation gives CASSQEGGLRQGEAFF. The chain recombines TRBV4-3 with TRBJ1-1, with 7 bases aligning to TRBD1. Trimming at V came to 0 bases and at J to 7 bases, leaving 11 bases not matched to a gene. The CDR3 is 16 amino acids. Germline CDR1 and CDR2: LGHNA and YSLEER.

The J gene is TRBJ2-1, the V gene TRBV12-5; D may be TRBD1 or TRBD2 (6 bases each). The CDR3 is made up of 15 amino acids. Germline-derived CDR1 and CDR2 are LGHNT and FRNRAP. Trimming shortened V by 6 bases and J by 7 bases, and 19 bases separated the two germline ends. The CDR3 reads CASGPPRGARNEQFF. Here the CDR3 DNA reads TGTGCTAGTGGACCCCCAAGGGGGGCGCGAAATGAGCAGTTCTTC. The full variable domain, completed using reference TRBV12-5 and TRBJ2-1, is DARVTQTPRHKVTEMGQEVTMRCQPILGHNTVFWYRQTMMQGLELLAYFRNRAPLDDSGMPKDRFSAEMPDATLATLKIQPSEPRDSAVYFCASGPPRGARNEQFFGPGTRLTVL.

The sample holds a few counts of this clone. This chain uses TRBV5-4 with TRBJ2-3; 12 bases line up with TRBD2. There are 17 residues in the CDR3. With V trimmed by 0 bases and J by 5 bases, 7 bases remained unmatched. Germline V gene lookup returns CDR1 SGHNT and CDR2 YYREEE (reference sequence). The DNA of the CDR3 is TGTGCCAGCAGCTTGGAACCTAGCGGGGGGGCTAGAGATACGCAGTATTTT. Translating gives CASSLEPSGGARDTQYF.

This clone was seen a single time. The genes are TRBV18 and TRBJ1-1; D is ambiguous. From germline, CDR1 is KGHSH and CDR2 LQKENI. The CDR3 contains 16 residues. The V and J ends lost 3 bases and 0 bases respectively, with 14 bases between them. The CDR3 sequence is CASSPLETLMNTEAFF. The CDR3 region has the DNA TGTGCCAGCTCACCTTTGGAGACGTTAATGAACACTGAAGCTTTCTTT.

V and J are TRBV10-2 and TRBJ2-5; perhaps TRBD2 as D (5 bases). This CDR3 is built from 15 residues. Germline CDR1 WSHSY, CDR2 SAAADI. The V end was cut by 6 bases, the J end by 0 bases, with 14 bases between. The CDR3 nucleotides are TGCGCCAGCAGCGACCGTATGAGGGACCAAGAGACCCAGTACTTC. As protein: CASSDRMRDQETQYF.

The rearrangement links TRBV10-1 to TRBJ2-5, with 7 nucleotides matching TRBD1. The germline V gene encodes CDR1 WNHNN and CDR2 SYGVQD (reference sequence). The CDR3 contains 16 residues. Trimming cost V 3 bases and J 4 bases; bases outside gene matches: 11. The CDR3 spells CASSDNVRGRGETQYF. In DNA, the CDR3 is TGCGCCAGCAGTGATAATGTGAGGGGGCGAGGAGAGACCCAGTACTTC.

The chain couples TRBV7-9 to TRBJ2-2, with a possible D match to TRBD1 (7 bases). Germline V CDR1 and CDR2: SEHNR, FQNEAQ (reference sequence). The length of the CDR3 is 19 residues. V lost 2 bases and J 1 base, leaving 20 bases between the germline ends. The CDR3 loop reads CASSLYTGAGQMNTGELFF. The CDR3 DNA reads TGTGCCAGCAGCTTATATACGGGGGCGGGACAGATGAACACCGGGGAGCTGTTTTTT.

The V and J genes are TRBV19 and TRBJ2-1; D is uncertain. The germline CDR1 and CDR2 sequences are LNHDA and SQIVND (reference sequence). With 3 bases removed from V and 0 bases from J, the gap between germline ends came to 12 bases. The CDR3 sequence is 16 residues long. The CDR3 spells CASSILGASSYNEQFF. CDR3 nucleotides: TGTGCCAGTAGTATTCTTGGCGCTAGCTCCTACAATGAGCAGTTCTTC.

V usage is TRBV4-3 and J usage is TRBJ1-3; 7 nucleotides align to TRBD1. Germline V gene lookup returns CDR1 LGHNA and CDR2 YSLEER. V lost 1 base to trimming and J lost 2 bases; unmatched junction nucleotides: 8. The CDR3 runs to 17 residues. In DNA, the CDR3 is TGCGCCAGCAGCCAAGTCGACACAGGGGTAACTGGAAACACCATATATTTT. This translates into CASSQVDTGVTGNTIYF.

The chain carries TRBV7-9 and TRBJ2-1; perhaps TRBD2 as D (5 bases). The CDR3 length is 16 residues. Germline-derived CDR1 and CDR2 are SEHNR and FQNEAQ (reference sequence). V was shortened by 1 base and J by 7 bases, with 17 bases between the two germline ends. The CDR3 region is CASSLVSYRSGNEQFF. CDR3 nucleotides: TGTGCCAGCAGCTTAGTCAGCTACCGAAGCGGTAATGAGCAGTTCTTC.

The chain combines TRBV2 with TRBJ1-2, with D hard to call. Trimming took 4 bases from V and 2 from J, leaving 11 bases between them. The CDR3 loop spans 14 amino acids. CDR1 and CDR2 from the germline V gene are SNHLY and FYNNEI. The CDR3 protein is CASSGAHRNYGYTF. The CDR3 DNA sequence: TGTGCCAGCAGTGGTGCCCATCGAAACTATGGCTACACCTTC.

V and J are TRBV12-3 or TRBV12-4 and TRBJ2-7; D unresolved. V was shortened by 6 bases and J by 4 bases, with 10 bases between the two germline ends. The CDR3 length is 12 residues. The DNA for the CDR3 is TGTGCCAGCAGCCCAACTGGTTACGAGCAGTACTTC. Amino acids: CASSPTGYEQYF.

The chain recombines TRBV5-6 with TRBJ2-1, with 7 bases identical to TRBD1. With V trimmed by 0 bases and J by 2 bases, 2 bases remained unmatched. Germline loops: CDR1 SGHDT, CDR2 YYEEEE. This CDR3 has 15 amino acids. The DNA of the CDR3 is TGTGCCAGCAGCTTGGTCAGGGGGACCTACAATGAGCAGTTCTTC. It yields the protein CASSLVRGTYNEQFF.

The chain carries TRBV5-4 and TRBJ2-1, with 8 bases lining up with TRBD1. Trimming took 4 bases from V and 2 from J; bases not matched to a gene: 5. Looked up from germline, CDR1 is SGHNT and CDR2 is YYREEE (reference sequence). The CDR3 is 15 residues long. CDR3 bases: TGTGCCAGCAGCAAAGGACAGGGAGCCTACAATGAGCAGTTCTTC. Its protein is CASSKGQGAYNEQFF.

V usage is TRBV7-2 and J usage is TRBJ1-1, with TRBD1 as a possible D gene (5 bases). The germline V and J ends were trimmed by 5 bases and 6 bases, with 19 bases remaining between them. The CDR3 runs 15 residues. Germline V gives CDR1 SGHTA, CDR2 FQGNSA. DNA for the CDR3: TGTGCCAGCAGCCCCCGGGGTCCGAGGGGAGCTGAAGCTTTCTTT. It encodes CASSPRGPRGAEAFF.

The V gene is TRBV5-4, the J gene TRBJ1-2, with D possibly matching TRBD1 (6 bases). Per germline, CDR1 SGHNT and CDR2 YYREEE (reference sequence). The CDR3 is made up of 14 amino acids. The V end was cut by 3 bases, the J end by 3 bases, with 12 bases between. CDR3 coding DNA: TGTGCCAGCAGCTCCACACAGGGCTACTATGGCTACACCTTC. It is translated as CASSSTQGYYGYTF.

The rearrangement joins TRBV9 to TRBJ1-1; no reliable D call. CDR1 and CDR2 (germline): SGDLS, YYNGEE. V lost 0 bases and J 8 bases, leaving 26 bases between the germline ends. There are 18 residues in the CDR3. The CDR3 loop is CASSVVSDLGPTGYEAFF. The CDR3 bases are TGTGCCAGCAGCGTAGTTTCAGACTTGGGCCCGACTGGGTACGAAGCTTTCTTT.

This clone has just one count. V gene TRBV25-1 combines with J gene TRBJ1-1, with D perhaps matching TRBD1 (6 bases). Looked up from germline, CDR1 is MGHDK and CDR2 is SYGVNS. The length of the CDR3 is 14 residues. V lost 1 base and J 2 bases, leaving 8 bases between the germline ends. CDR3 residues: CASSEWGANTEAFF. In DNA, the CDR3 is TGTGCCAGCAGTGAATGGGGGGCCAACACTGAAGCTTTCTTT.

V gene TRBV27 combines with J gene TRBJ1-2, with D unresolved. Germline-derived CDR1 and CDR2 are MNHEY and SMNVEV (reference sequence). The CDR3 length is 15 residues. V gave up 2 bases and J gave up 2 bases, with 12 bases separating them. The CDR3 DNA follows: TGTGCCAGCAGTTTAACGGTACACGGCAACTATGGCTACACCTTC. Translated, it gives CASSLTVHGNYGYTF.

The chain couples TRBV3-1 (or the pseudogene TRBV3-2) to TRBJ1-6; maybe TRBD1 (6 bases). The CDR3 totals 17 residues. The V gene's germline CDR1 is LGHDT and CDR2 YNNKEL (reference sequence). V dropped 1 base and J dropped 0 bases, with 10 bases sitting between them. DNA for the CDR3: TGTGCCAGCAGCCAAGGGAGGGGGAGCTCCTATAATTCACCCCTCCACTTT. Translating gives CASSQGRGSSYNSPLHF.

V is TRBV3-1 (or the pseudogene TRBV3-2) and J is TRBJ1-2; D is possibly TRBD1 (6 bases). This CDR3 spans 15 amino acids. Germline CDR1 LGHDT, CDR2 YNNKEL (reference sequence). V lost 5 bases and J lost 6, with 19 bases in between. This CDR3 is CASSKRDRNTNGYTF. The CDR3 DNA is TGTGCCAGCAGCAAACGCGACAGGAATACTAATGGCTACACCTTC.

This clone has only one observation. CDR3 in amino acids: CASSPDGAGEAFF. DNA for the CDR3: TGTGCCAGCAGTCCGGACGGGGCAGGCGAAGCTTTCTTT. The chain employs TRBV25-1 and TRBJ1-1, with TRBD1 as a possible D gene (5 bases). There are 13 residues in the CDR3. Trimming stripped 5 bases from V and 8 bases from J, with 15 bases between. Germline CDR1 reads MGHDK; CDR2 reads SYGVNS.

This clone showed up just once. The V gene is TRBV9, the J gene TRBJ1-1; D remains ambiguous. Trimming pared 1 base from V and 2 bases from J, leaving 6 bases between. The CDR3 sequence is 13 residues long. Germline values: CDR1 SGDLS, CDR2 YYNGEE. Here the CDR3 reads CASSVQINTEAFF. The CDR3 nucleotides read TGTGCCAGCAGCGTACAGATAAACACTGAAGCTTTCTTT.

The chain links TRBV4-1 to TRBJ1-2, with a weak D call TRBD1 (5 bases). This CDR3 spans 17 amino acids. Germline lookup yields CDR1 MGHRA and CDR2 YSYEKL. V lost 0 bases and J 4 bases, leaving 18 bases between the germline ends. The CDR3 sequence: CASSQDGRGNLPYGYTF. CDR3 nucleotides: TGCGCCAGCAGCCAAGATGGGAGGGGAAACTTACCCTATGGCTACACCTTC.

This clone was recorded a few times. V usage is TRBV6-5 and J usage is TRBJ1-1, with unresolved D. CDR3 length equals 14 residues. The V and J ends lost 5 bases and 1 base respectively, with 11 bases between them. Per germline, CDR1 MNHEY and CDR2 SVGAGI. The CDR3 sequence: CASSTPRANTEAFF. In DNA, the CDR3 is TGTGCCAGCAGTACCCCTCGAGCGAACACTGAAGCTTTCTTT.

The chain is built from TRBV6-5 and TRBJ2-7, with 7 bases that match TRBD1. The V gene end was trimmed by 5 bases and the J gene end by 4 bases; junction bases not matched to a gene: 8. CDR1 and CDR2 from the germline V gene are MNHEY and SVGAGI. The CDR3 has 14 amino acids. The CDR3 DNA sequence: TGTGCCAGCAGTCTTACAGGGGTATTGTACGAGCAGTACTTC. Encoded protein: CASSLTGVLYEQYF.

The chain uses TRBV1 and TRBJ2-7; the table gives TRBD2 as D, unverified against the DNA. TRBV1 is deemed a pseudogene. This CDR3 region has 16 residues. CDR3 sequence: CTSSHLLADGAKEQYV. DNA for the CDR3: TGCACCAGCAGCCATTTACTAGCGGATGGGGCGAAAGAGCAGTACGTC.